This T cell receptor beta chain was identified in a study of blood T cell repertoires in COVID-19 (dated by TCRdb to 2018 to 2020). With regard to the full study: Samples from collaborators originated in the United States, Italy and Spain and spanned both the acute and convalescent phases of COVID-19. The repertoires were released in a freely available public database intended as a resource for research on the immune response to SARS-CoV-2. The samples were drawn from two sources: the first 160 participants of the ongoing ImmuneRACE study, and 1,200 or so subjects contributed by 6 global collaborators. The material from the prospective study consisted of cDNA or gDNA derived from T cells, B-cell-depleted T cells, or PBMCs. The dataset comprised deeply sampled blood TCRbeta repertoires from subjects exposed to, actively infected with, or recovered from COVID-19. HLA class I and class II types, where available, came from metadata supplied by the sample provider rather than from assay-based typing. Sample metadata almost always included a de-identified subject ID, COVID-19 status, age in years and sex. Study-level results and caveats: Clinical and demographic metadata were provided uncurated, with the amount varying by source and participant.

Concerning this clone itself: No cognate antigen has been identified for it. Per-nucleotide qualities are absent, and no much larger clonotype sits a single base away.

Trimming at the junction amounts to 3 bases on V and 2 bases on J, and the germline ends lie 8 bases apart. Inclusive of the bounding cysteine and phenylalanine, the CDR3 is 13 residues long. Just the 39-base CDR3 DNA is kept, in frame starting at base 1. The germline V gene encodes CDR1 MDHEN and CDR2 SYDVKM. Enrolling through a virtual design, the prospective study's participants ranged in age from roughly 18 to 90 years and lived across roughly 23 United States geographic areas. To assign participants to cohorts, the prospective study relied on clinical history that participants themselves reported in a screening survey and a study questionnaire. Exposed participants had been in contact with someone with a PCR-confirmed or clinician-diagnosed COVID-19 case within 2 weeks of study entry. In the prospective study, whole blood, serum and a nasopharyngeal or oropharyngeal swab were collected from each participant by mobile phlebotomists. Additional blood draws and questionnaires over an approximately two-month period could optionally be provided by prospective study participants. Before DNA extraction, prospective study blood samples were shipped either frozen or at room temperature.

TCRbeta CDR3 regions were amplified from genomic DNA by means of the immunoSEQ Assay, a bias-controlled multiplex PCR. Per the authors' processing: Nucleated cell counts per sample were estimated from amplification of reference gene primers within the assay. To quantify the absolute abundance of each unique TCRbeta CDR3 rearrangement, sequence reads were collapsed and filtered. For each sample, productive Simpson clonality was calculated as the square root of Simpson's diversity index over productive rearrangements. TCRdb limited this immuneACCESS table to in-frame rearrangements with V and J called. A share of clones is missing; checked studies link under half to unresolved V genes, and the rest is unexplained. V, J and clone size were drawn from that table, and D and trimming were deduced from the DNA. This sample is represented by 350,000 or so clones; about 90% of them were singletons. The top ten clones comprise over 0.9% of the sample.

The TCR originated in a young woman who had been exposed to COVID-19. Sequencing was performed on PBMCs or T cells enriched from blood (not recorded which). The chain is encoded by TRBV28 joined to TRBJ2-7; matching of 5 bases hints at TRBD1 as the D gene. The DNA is TGTGCCAGCAGTTTGACAGTAACCTACGAGCAGTACTTC. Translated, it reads CASSLTVTYEQYF.